This entry concerns a single TCR beta chain. Its target is not known. The junction departs from germline at one end; a sequencing error may be responsible. This sample was included in a study of tumor-infiltrating lymphocytes in primary liver carcinoma. Study-wide findings and caveats: The study found tumor-adjacent and tumor-blood pairs overlapped less than tumor region pairs. The study found a significantly higher top-250-clone fraction in tumors than in blood (p = 0.039).

The blood RNA (from unsorted whole blood) was obtained, and germline DNA was also extracted. TCR beta cDNA was reverse-transcribed from about 500 ng of total RNA. The reaction used a constant-region primer and ProtoScript II reverse transcriptase. Generation of the TCR beta libraries relied on three nested multiplex PCR rounds using slightly modified ARM-PCR. A C-beta reverse primer was combined with TRBV1-TRBV30 forward primers in the first two PCR rounds, and each round had around 11 cycles. TCRdb fed the multiplex PCR reads into MiXCR, producing one record per CDR3 protein. The repertoire holds fewer than 400,000 distinct CDR3 sequences, with 58% as singletons. CDR3 size: 12 residues.

Sequencing used peripheral blood. The TCR sequence derives from a woman younger than 45 with primary liver carcinoma and hepatitis B virus infection. This chain links TRBV12-3 or TRBV12-4 with TRBJ2-7, with D possibly called TRBD1 or TRBD2 (7 bases each). DNA of the CDR3: TGTGCCATCAGTCCCAGGGGGGGCGAACAGTACTTC. This encodes CAISPRGGEQYF.